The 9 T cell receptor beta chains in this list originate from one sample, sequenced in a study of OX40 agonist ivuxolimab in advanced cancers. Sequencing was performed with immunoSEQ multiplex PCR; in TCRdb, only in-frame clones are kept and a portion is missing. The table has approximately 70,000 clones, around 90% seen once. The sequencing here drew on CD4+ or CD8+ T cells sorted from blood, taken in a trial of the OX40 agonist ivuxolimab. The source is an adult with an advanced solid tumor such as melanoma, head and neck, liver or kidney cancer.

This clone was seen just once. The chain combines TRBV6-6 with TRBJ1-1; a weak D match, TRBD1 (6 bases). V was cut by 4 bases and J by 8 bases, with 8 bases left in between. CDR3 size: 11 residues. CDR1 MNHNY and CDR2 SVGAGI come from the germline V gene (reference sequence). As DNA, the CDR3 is TGTGCCAGCAGTTCGACAGGAGAAGCTTTCTTT. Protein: CASSSTGEAFF.

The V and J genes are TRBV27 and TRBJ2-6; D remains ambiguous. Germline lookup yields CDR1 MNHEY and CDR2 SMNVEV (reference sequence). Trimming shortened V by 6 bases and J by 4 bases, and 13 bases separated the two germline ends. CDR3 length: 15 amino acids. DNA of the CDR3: TGTGCCAGCAGCTTGGGGTATTCCGGGGCCAACGTCCTGACTTTC. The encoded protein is CASSLGYSGANVLTF.

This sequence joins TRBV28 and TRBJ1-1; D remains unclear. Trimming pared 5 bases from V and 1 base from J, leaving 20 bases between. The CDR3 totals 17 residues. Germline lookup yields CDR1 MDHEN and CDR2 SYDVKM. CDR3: CASSRGRGVSRNTEAFF. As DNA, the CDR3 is TGTGCCAGCAGTCGCGGGCGGGGAGTAAGTAGGAACACTGAAGCTTTCTTT.

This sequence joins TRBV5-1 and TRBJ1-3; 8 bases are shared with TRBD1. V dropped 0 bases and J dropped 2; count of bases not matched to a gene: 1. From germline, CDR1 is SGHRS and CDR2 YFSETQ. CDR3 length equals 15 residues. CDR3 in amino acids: CASSLAGGTGNTIYF. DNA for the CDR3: TGCGCCAGCAGCTTGGCAGGGGGCACTGGAAACACCATATATTTT.

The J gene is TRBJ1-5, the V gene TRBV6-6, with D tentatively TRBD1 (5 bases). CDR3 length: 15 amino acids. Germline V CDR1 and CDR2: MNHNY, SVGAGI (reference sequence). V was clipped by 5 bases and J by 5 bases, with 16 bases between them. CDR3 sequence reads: CASSQSSRGYQPQHF. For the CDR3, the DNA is TGTGCCAGCAGTCAATCCAGTAGGGGATATCAGCCCCAGCATTTT.

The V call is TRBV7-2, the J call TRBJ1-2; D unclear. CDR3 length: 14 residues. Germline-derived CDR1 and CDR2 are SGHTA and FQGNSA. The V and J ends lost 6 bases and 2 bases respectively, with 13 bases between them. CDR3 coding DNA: TGTGCCAGCAGTCCCGGCGAGGGAAACTATGGCTACACCTTC. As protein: CASSPGEGNYGYTF.

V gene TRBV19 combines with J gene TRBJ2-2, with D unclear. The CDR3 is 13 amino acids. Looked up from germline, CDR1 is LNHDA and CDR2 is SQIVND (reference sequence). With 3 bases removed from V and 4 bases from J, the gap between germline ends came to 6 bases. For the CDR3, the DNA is TGTGCCAGTAGTATCGTGGGCACCGGGGAGCTGTTTTTT. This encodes CASSIVGTGELFF. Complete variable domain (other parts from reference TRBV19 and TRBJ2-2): DGGITQSPKYLFRKEGQNVTLSCEQNLNHDAMYWYRQDPGQGLRLIYYSQIVNDFQKGDIAEGYSVSREKKESFPLTVTSAQKNPTAFYLCASSIVGTGELFFGEGSRLTVL.

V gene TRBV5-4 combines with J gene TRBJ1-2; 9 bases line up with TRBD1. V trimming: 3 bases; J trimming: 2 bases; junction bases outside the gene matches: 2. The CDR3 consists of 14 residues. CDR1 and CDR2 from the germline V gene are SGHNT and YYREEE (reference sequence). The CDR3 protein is CASSSGQGNYGYTF. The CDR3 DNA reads TGTGCCAGCAGCTCGGGACAGGGAAACTATGGCTACACCTTC.

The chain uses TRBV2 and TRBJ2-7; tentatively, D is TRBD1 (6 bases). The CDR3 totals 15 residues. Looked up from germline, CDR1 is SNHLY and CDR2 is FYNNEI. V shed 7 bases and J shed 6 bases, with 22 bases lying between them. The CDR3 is CASMIGVSGVGEQYF. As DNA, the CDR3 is TGTGCCAGCATGATTGGGGTTTCAGGGGTCGGCGAGCAGTACTTC. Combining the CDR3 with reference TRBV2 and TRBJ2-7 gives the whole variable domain EPEVTQTPSHQVTQMGQEVILRCVPISNHLYFYWYRQILGQKVEFLVSFYNNEISEKSEIFDDQFSVERPDGSNFTLKIRSTKLEDSAMYFCASMIGVSGVGEQYFGPGTRLTVT.